The 23 T cell receptor beta chains below were found in one sample sequenced in a study of T cell repertoires in cytomegalovirus infection. From the reads, TCRdb called clonotypes with MiXCR, one entry per CDR3 protein. The table has around 770,000 distinct CDR3 sequences, around 29% seen once; the top ten hold roughly 13%. These TCRs are of unknown antigen specificity. Material: cultured CD8+ T cells from PBMCs, obtained from culture after CMV antigen stimulation. The source is a human donor in good health (CMV status not recorded). Some clones in this sample may be carry-over from other donors' samples.

Concerning this clonotype: This may arise from a read error, as a much more abundant clone is one base away. The chain recombines TRBV7-2 with TRBJ1-1; D is undetermined. The germline V gene has CDR1 SGHTA and CDR2 FQGNSA. The CDR3 is 14 amino acids. CDR3: CVSSSDGMNTEAFF. CDR3 nucleotide sequence: TGTGTCAGCAGCTCCGACGGAATGAACACTGAAGCTTTCTTT. The variable domain in full, with the rest retrieved from reference TRBV7-2 and TRBJ1-1, is GAGVSQSPSNKVTEKGKDVELRCDPISGHTALYWYRQSLGQGLEFLIYFQGNSAPDKSGLPSDRFSAERTGGSVSTLTIQRTQQEDSAVYLCVSSSDGMNTEAFFGQGTRLTVV.

A few counts support this clonotype. The rearrangement uses TRBV6-1 and TRBJ2-3; 9 bases align to TRBD2. The CDR3 runs to 16 residues. Germline lookup yields CDR1 MNHNS and CDR2 SASEGT. Losses at the gene ends were 1 base for V and 1 base for J; bases not matched to a gene: 3. The CDR3 reads CASSEVVAGGTDTQYF. The CDR3 coding sequence is TGTGCCAGCAGTGAAGTGGTAGCGGGGGGCACAGATACGCAGTATTTT.

This clonotype was counted a few times. J is TRBJ2-1 and V is TRBV27, with 10 bases that match TRBD2. In germline, CDR1 is MNHEY, CDR2 SMNVEV (reference sequence). CDR3 length equals 16 residues. The V segment lost 5 bases and the J segment 4 bases; nucleotides outside the gene matches: 8. In nucleotides, the CDR3 is TGTGCCAGCAGTCTACCTAGCGGGGGAAATTACAATGAGCAGTTCTTC. It translates to CASSLPSGGNYNEQFF.

This clonotype was detected ten times or more. The chain couples TRBV25-1 to TRBJ1-4, with D uncertain. This CDR3 contains 15 residues. Germline CDR1 and CDR2: MGHDK and SYGVNS. The V gene lost 2 bases and the J gene lost 0 bases, with 7 bases spanning the gap. CDR3 nucleotides: TGTGCCAGCAGTGAAGGGAGGGCAACTAATGAAAAACTGTTTTTT. Its protein product is CASSEGRATNEKLFF. Combining the CDR3 with reference TRBV25-1 and TRBJ1-4 gives the whole variable domain EADIYQTPRYLVIGTGKKITLECSQTMGHDKMYWYQQDPGMELHLIHYSYGVNSTEKGDLSSESTVSRIRTEHFPLTLESARPSHTSQYLCASSEGRATNEKLFFGSGTQLSVL.

This rearrangement joins TRBV24-1 to TRBJ2-2; 7 bases line up with TRBD1. The V gene's germline CDR1 is KGHDR and CDR2 SFDVKD. The CDR3 is 15 amino acids. With V trimmed by 3 bases and J by 3 bases, 3 bases remained unmatched. The CDR3 is CATSDIDRDTGELFF. CDR3 coding DNA: TGTGCCACCAGTGATATTGACAGGGACACCGGGGAGCTGTTTTTT.

V gene TRBV7-2 combines with J gene TRBJ2-1, with 7 bases aligning to TRBD2. The CDR3 runs 15 residues. V lost 10 bases, J lost 0 bases, and 9 bases stayed unmatched. Germline CDR1 SGHTA, CDR2 FQGNSA. In DNA, the CDR3 is TGTGCCACTACGGGACCGGGGGGCTCCTACAATGAGCAGTTCTTC. It yields the protein CATTGPGGSYNEQFF.

The J gene is TRBJ1-6, the V gene TRBV6-6; 9 bases map to TRBD1. The CDR3 extends over 15 amino acids. Trimming cost V 5 bases and J 7 bases; bases outside gene matches: 6. Germline V lookup: CDR1 MNHNY, CDR2 SVGAGI (reference sequence). The CDR3, as DNA: TGTGCCAGCAGTCCACAACAGGGGGCCAATTCACCCCTCCACTTT. This encodes CASSPQQGANSPLHF.

The J gene is TRBJ1-6, the V gene TRBV2; D perhaps matches TRBD1 (5 bases). The CDR3 sequence is 17 residues long. Per the germline V gene, CDR1 is SNHLY and CDR2 is FYNNEI. The ends were cut back, 2 bases at V and 0 bases at J, with 11 bases in the middle. The CDR3 reads CASSETPGSSYNSPLHF. The CDR3 DNA reads as TGTGCCAGCAGTGAAACCCCAGGGAGCTCCTATAATTCACCCCTCCACTTT.

V usage is TRBV6-1 and J usage is TRBJ2-7, with 11 bases that match TRBD2. This CDR3 is built from 15 residues. Germline assignment: CDR1 MNHNS and CDR2 SASEGT. The ends lost 6 bases at V and 0 bases at J; junction bases unmatched: 4. The CDR3 here is CASRKTSGVSYEQYF. DNA for the CDR3: TGTGCCAGCAGGAAGACTAGCGGGGTCTCCTACGAGCAGTACTTC.

The chain couples TRBV7-9 to TRBJ2-5, with TRBD1 as a possible D gene (6 bases). This CDR3 is 19 amino acids long. Germline V CDR1 and CDR2: SEHNR, FQNEAQ (reference sequence). V lost 1 base, J lost 0 bases, and 21 bases lay in between. CDR3 bases: TGTGCCAGCAGCTTAGAGTTTCCACTTAGGGGACAATACCAAGAGACCCAGTACTTC. Protein sequence: CASSLEFPLRGQYQETQYF.

The chain links TRBV3-1 to TRBJ2-7; 11 nucleotides align to TRBD2. The CDR3 runs to 15 residues. V lost 6 bases to trimming and J lost 0 bases; unmatched junction nucleotides: 4. The V gene's germline CDR1 is LGHDT and CDR2 YNNKEL (reference sequence). The CDR3 region has the DNA TGTGCCAGCAGTCCTACTAGCGGGGGCTCCTACGAGCAGTACTTC. Translated, it gives CASSPTSGGSYEQYF.

There are a few counts of this clonotype. The rearrangement uses TRBV11-2 and TRBJ2-1; TRBD2 matches 8 bases. Germline CDR1 reads SGHAT; CDR2 reads FQNNGV. The CDR3 sequence is 15 residues long. The J segment lost 7 bases and the V segment lost 5 bases, leaving 10 bases of the junction unmatched. CDR3 sequence: CASSLTSGFMNEQFF. DNA of the CDR3: TGTGCCAGCAGCCTAACTAGCGGTTTTATGAATGAGCAGTTCTTC.

This clonotype was recorded once. A read error may be the cause here, since a much bigger clone is one base away. This rearrangement joins TRBV7-8 to TRBJ2-1, with 7 positions matching TRBD2. The CDR3 totals 15 residues. Germline V lookup: CDR1 SGHVS, CDR2 FQNEAQ. This CDR3 is CASSQSGTTYDEQFF. The DNA for the CDR3 is TGTGCCAGCAGCCAATCCGGGACTACCTACGATGAGCAGTTCTTC. The full variable domain, with the rest looked up from reference TRBV7-8 and TRBJ2-1, is GAGVSQSPRYKVAKRGQDVALRCDPISGHVSLFWYQQALGQGPEFLTYFQNEAQLDKSGLPSDRFFAERPEGSVSTLKIQRTQQEDSAVYLCASSQSGTTYDEQFFGPGTRLTVL.

The rearrangement links TRBV28 to TRBJ1-2; possible D gene TRBD1, 6 bases. The CDR3 contains 15 residues. V gave up 2 bases and J gave up 2 bases, with 12 bases separating them. Germline values: CDR1 MDHEN, CDR2 SYDVKM. The CDR3 sequence is CASSLPEDRNYGYTF. Written as DNA, the CDR3 is TGTGCCAGCAGTTTACCCGAGGACAGAAACTATGGCTACACCTTC.

This clonotype was recorded a few times. V and J are TRBV6-8 and TRBJ1-1, with D possibly matching TRBD1 (5 bases). Per the germline V gene, CDR1 is MNHGY and CDR2 is SAAAGT. The CDR3 spans 15 residues. V was trimmed by 6 bases and J by 5 bases, leaving 19 bases between them. This CDR3 reads CASSPLRGARTEAFF. The CDR3 DNA is TGTGCCAGCAGCCCCTTACGTGGGGCGCGGACTGAAGCTTTCTTT.

This clonotype was seen more than once but under ten times. The V gene is TRBV7-2, the J gene TRBJ2-7, with TRBD2 identical over 8 bases. V gave up 1 base and J gave up 0 bases; unmatched junction bases: 2. Germline loops: CDR1 SGHTA, CDR2 FQGNSA. This CDR3 is 15 amino acids long. The CDR3 nucleotides are TGTGCCAGCAGCTTAGAGAGCGGGAGCTCCTACGAGCAGTACGTC. Translating it yields CASSLESGSSYEQYV.

This clonotype has only a few counts. The chain joins TRBV6-2 or TRBV6-3 to TRBJ1-5; possibly TRBD1 for D (5 bases). The germline CDR1 and CDR2 sequences are MNHEY and SVGEGT. This CDR3 has 13 amino acids. Trimming removed 8 bases from V and 11 bases from J, with 19 bases in between. The CDR3 DNA reads as TGTGCCAGCCGCTGGGACGGACTAACAGCCCAGCATTTT. This translates into CASRWDGLTAQHF.

This clonotype was counted a single time. J is TRBJ1-2 and V is TRBV13; TRBD1 is a possible D gene (5 bases). Trimming removed 6 bases at V and 4 bases at J, with 15 bases between. The CDR3 totals 14 residues. Germline CDR1 reads PRHDT; CDR2 reads FYEKMQ (reference sequence). CDR3 protein: CASSPGRTRYGYTF. The CDR3 region has the DNA TGTGCCAGCAGTCCGGGACGGACACGCTATGGCTACACCTTC.

The J gene is TRBJ1-2, the V gene TRBV29-1; tentatively, D is TRBD1 (5 bases). Germline V gene lookup returns CDR1 SQVTM and CDR2 ANQGSEA. CDR3 length: 13 amino acids. V shed 4 bases and J shed 4 bases, with 13 bases lying between them. DNA of the CDR3: TGCAGCGTTGTCAGGACGGGGCGCTATGGCTACACCTTC. Translating it yields CSVVRTGRYGYTF.

This clonotype has at least ten counts. The chain employs TRBV7-2 and TRBJ1-3; TRBD1 might be the D (5 bases). Per germline, CDR1 SGHTA and CDR2 FQGNSA. Trimming stripped 1 base from V and 4 bases from J, with 20 bases between. This CDR3 is built from 18 residues. Here the CDR3 reads CASSLDYGTASSGNTIYF. The DNA of the CDR3 is TGTGCCAGCAGCTTAGATTACGGGACCGCTAGTTCAGGAAACACCATATATTTT.

The chain carries TRBV20-1 and TRBJ2-7, with 7 bases lining up with TRBD2. Unmatched junction bases numbered 10, after V lost 3 bases and J lost 2 bases. CDR3 length equals 15 residues. Germline CDR1 reads DFQATT; CDR2 reads SNEGSKA (reference sequence). CDR3 nucleotides: TGCAGTGCTAGTAACCTCCGGGGGGTGCCCTACGAGCAGTACGTC. Encoded protein: CSASNLRGVPYEQYV.

This chain connects TRBV6-5 to TRBJ2-3; the D gene is possibly TRBD2 (6 bases). Trimming took off 5 bases at V and 3 bases at J, with 21 bases between the two ends. The germline CDR1 and CDR2 sequences are MNHEY and SVGAGI. The CDR3 totals 17 residues. The CDR3 DNA reads TGTGCCAGCAGTCTGACCCCGGGACCTCGGGGGACAGATACGCAGTATTTT. Protein product: CASSLTPGPRGTDTQYF.

This chain links TRBV7-8 with TRBJ2-1; TRBD2 matches at 12 bases. The germline CDR1 and CDR2 sequences are SGHVS and FQNEAQ. The CDR3 contains 17 residues. Trimming at V came to 0 bases and at J to 9 bases, leaving 9 bases not matched to a gene. Written as DNA, the CDR3 is TGTGCCAGCAGCTTAGCCAGGCTAGCGGGGGGGCCAGGTGAGCAGTTCTTC. Amino acid sequence: CASSLARLAGGPGEQFF.